Shown below are 2 T cell receptor beta chains from a single sample sequenced in a study of blood T cell repertoires in COVID-19. Produced via immunoSEQ multiplex PCR; TCRdb's table is partial and in-frame only. This table holds under 70,000 clones, 87% found once. Material: peripheral blood. The origin of the receptors is a woman aged 55 to 70 with COVID-19, enrolled during active disease.

This clone occurred once. The rearrangement links TRBV19 to TRBJ2-7, with D perhaps TRBD1 (6 bases). Looked up from germline, CDR1 is LNHDA and CDR2 is SQIVND (reference sequence). The V gene lost 3 bases and the J gene lost 2 bases, with 11 bases spanning the gap. This CDR3 comprises 14 residues. This CDR3 reads CASSMGATAYEQYF. The CDR3 bases are TGTGCCAGTAGTATGGGGGCCACCGCCTACGAGCAGTACTTC.

The rearrangement joins TRBV29-1 to TRBJ2-1; TRBD1 matches 8 bases. CDR1 is SQVTM, CDR2 ANQGSEA, per germline. V trimming: 0 bases; J trimming: 4 bases; junction bases outside the gene matches: 8. The CDR3 covers 16 residues. CDR3 DNA sequence: TGCAGCGTTGAAGACAGGGGGCCGTTTTTGTACAATGAGCAGTTCTTC. Translated, it gives CSVEDRGPFLYNEQFF.